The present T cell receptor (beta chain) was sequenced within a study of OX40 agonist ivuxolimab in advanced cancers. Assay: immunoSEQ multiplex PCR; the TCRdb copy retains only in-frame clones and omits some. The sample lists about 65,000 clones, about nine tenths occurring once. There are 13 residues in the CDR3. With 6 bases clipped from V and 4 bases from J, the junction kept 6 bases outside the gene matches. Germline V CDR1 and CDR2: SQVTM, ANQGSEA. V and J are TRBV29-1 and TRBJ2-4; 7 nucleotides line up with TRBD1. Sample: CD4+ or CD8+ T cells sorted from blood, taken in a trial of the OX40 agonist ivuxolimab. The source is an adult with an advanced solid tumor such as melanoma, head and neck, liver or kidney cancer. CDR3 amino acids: CSVDGQVKNIQYF. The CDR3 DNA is TGCAGCGTCGATGGACAGGTTAAAAACATTCAGTACTTC.